A selection of T cell receptor beta chains follows, all from one sample in a study of blood T cell repertoires in COVID-19. TCRdb's copy holds only in-frame clones and misses some; the assay was immunoSEQ multiplex PCR. The data hold about 100,000 clones, with roughly 82% observed a single time. The sequenced sample was peripheral blood. All receptors come from a man in his 60s with acute or convalescent COVID-19. Each CDR3 is given with its conserved first and last residue. D genes are given only for firm matches. Expanded clones get a size class; other rows say once, few or many, or leave the size out.

TRBD1 | TRBJ2-7 | NA | TRBV18 | TGTGCCAGCTCACCCGGGACAGTCTCCTACGAGCAGTACTTC | CASSPGTVSYEQYF
NA | TRBJ1-5 | few | TRBV4-2 | TGTGCCAGCAGCCAGGGTACACAGTTTAGCAATCAGCCCCAGCATTTT | CASSQGTQFSNQPQHF
TRBD2 | TRBJ2-3 | NA | TRBV30 | TGTGCCTGGTTAGAAGGGACTACGACACCCCGGGGTGCCACAGATACGCAGTATTTT | CAWLEGTTTPRGATDTQYF
TRBD2 | TRBJ2-1 | NA | TRBV10-3 | TGTGCCATCAGTGAAACTAGCGGGAGAGGGGTCAATGAGCAGTTCTTC | CAISETSGRGVNEQFF
TRBD1 | TRBJ2-7 | NA | TRBV6-5 | TGTGCCAGCAGCTCGATCGACAGGGGGTTCTACGAGCAGTACTTC | CASSSIDRGFYEQYF
TRBD1 | TRBJ2-1 | NA | TRBV7-3 | TGTGCCAGCAGCTCCCGGACAGGTGGGTCCTACAATGAGCAGTTCTTC | CASSSRTGGSYNEQFF
TRBD1 | TRBJ2-3 | NA | TRBV12-5 | TGTGCTAGTGGTCCGGGACAGGGGGCAGATACGCAGTATTTT | CASGPGQGADTQYF
TRBD1 | TRBJ2-1 | NA | TRBV12-3/TRBV12-4 | TGTGCCAGCATCCAGGGGGCCCTCAATGAGCAGTTCTTC | CASIQGALNEQFF
NA | TRBJ1-1 | NA | TRBV7-3 | TGTGCCAGCAGCTTAACCCCAGATAACACTGAAGCTTTCTTT | CASSLTPDNTEAFF
TRBD1 | TRBJ1-1 | NA | TRBV7-9 | TGTGCCAGCAGCTCTCCGGGACAGATGAACACTGAAGCTTTCTTT | CASSSPGQMNTEAFF
TRBD1 | TRBJ1-2 | NA | TRBV6-5 | TGTGCCAGCGGCGGACAGGTATTGGGCTATGGCTACACCTTC | CASGGQVLGYGYTF
NA | TRBJ1-5 | few | TRBV5-3 | TGTGCCAGAAGCTTGTTAACAGGGAGCAATCAGCCCCAGCATTTT | CARSLLTGSNQPQHF
TRBD1 | TRBJ2-4 | NA | TRBV6-5 | TGTGCCAGCTCCTATGGACCGGACAGGGGGGACATTCAGTACTTC | CASSYGPDRGDIQYF
NA | TRBJ1-2 | NA | TRBV30 | TGTGCCTCAGTTTTTCAGGGCTACACCTTC | CASVFQGYTF
TRBD1 | TRBJ1-5 | NA | TRBV2 | TGTGCCAGCAAGGGGACAGGCAATCAGCCCCAGCATTTT | CASKGTGNQPQHF
NA | TRBJ2-7 | NA | TRBV7-2 | TGTGCCAGCAGCTTAGGACAACTCACGTCCTACGAGCAGTACTTC | CASSLGQLTSYEQYF
TRBD2 | TRBJ2-2 | few | TRBV10-3 | TGTGCCATCAGTGCCCCTAGCGGGGCCTCCAGGACCGGGGAGCTGTTTTTT | CAISAPSGASRTGELFF
NA | TRBJ2-3 | NA | TRBV14 | TGTGCCAGCAGCCTTTATCGGGCAGATACGCAGTATTTT | CASSLYRADTQYF
TRBD1 | TRBJ2-7 | NA | TRBV30 | TGTGCCTGGAGTGTAATTGGGACAGCCTACGAGCAGTACTTC | CAWSVIGTAYEQYF
NA | TRBJ1-3 | NA | TRBV30 | TGTGCCTGGAGTGTGGCAGGGACCATATATTTT | CAWSVAGTIYF
TRBD2 | TRBJ2-2 | NA | TRBV19 | TGTGCCAGTAGTAGGGGACTAGCGAGGACCGGGGAGCTGTTTTTT | CASSRGLARTGELFF
TRBD2 | TRBJ2-7 | NA | TRBV6-5 | TGTGCCACCGATTCGACTAGCGGTGCGACGGAGCAGTACTTC | CATDSTSGATEQYF
NA | TRBJ2-3 | NA | TRBV5-4 | TGTGCCAGCAGCCCGGACAGTCAGGTAGATACGCAGTATTTT | CASSPDSQVDTQYF
NA | TRBJ1-4 | NA | TRBV28 | TGTGCCAGCAGTTTGGGGGCTGCGGGTGAAAAACTGTTTTTT | CASSLGAAGEKLFF
TRBD2 | TRBJ2-1 | NA | TRBV29-1 | TGCAGCCAAAGACTAGCGGACAATGAGCAGTTCTTC | CSQRLADNEQFF
NA | TRBJ1-4 | NA | TRBV7-2 | TGTGCCAGCAGCTTATGGATAGGTTCGGGAGAAAAACTGTTTTTT | CASSLWIGSGEKLFF
TRBD1 | TRBJ2-2 | NA | TRBV5-1 | TGCGCCAGCAGCACGGGACAGGCAAACACCGGGGAGCTGTTTTTT | CASSTGQANTGELFF
TRBD2 | TRBJ2-1 | NA | TRBV5-1 | TGCGCCAGCAGCTCAAGACTAGCCCCCTACAATGAGCAGTTCTTC | CASSSRLAPYNEQFF
TRBD2 | TRBJ2-7 | NA | TRBV3-1/TRBV3-2 | TGTGCCAGCAGCCAAGGGGCTAGCGGTCGGTCCTACGAGCAGTACTTC | CASSQGASGRSYEQYF
NA | TRBJ1-5 | NA | TRBV6-2/TRBV6-3 | TGTGCCAGCAGTTACCGGGGGGCAAGTCAGCCCCAGCATTTT | CASSYRGASQPQHF
TRBD2 | TRBJ2-5 | NA | TRBV5-6 | TGTGCCAGCAGCTGGGGACTAGCGGGGCCGGGGACCCAGTACTTC | CASSWGLAGPGTQYF
NA | TRBJ1-2 | NA | TRBV10-3 | TGTGCCATCAGTGGGACAGCGCTGAATGGCTACACCTTC | CAISGTALNGYTF
NA | TRBJ1-1 | few | TRBV11-2 | TGTGCCAGCAGCTCGTCAGGGCGCGTGAACACTGAAGCTTTCTTT | CASSSSGRVNTEAFF
TRBD1 | TRBJ2-5 | NA | TRBV5-4 | TGTGCCAGCAGCTTGCCGGGACAGGGTGGCGAGACCCAGTACTTC | CASSLPGQGGETQYF
NA | TRBJ2-7 | once | TRBV29-1 | TGCAGCGTTGAAGGGGGCAACTCCTACGAGCAGTACTTC | CSVEGGNSYEQYF
NA | TRBJ1-1 | NA | TRBV30 | TGTGCCTGGTCCCCTCAAGGAGCCAACACTGAAGCTTTCTTT | CAWSPQGANTEAFF
NA | TRBJ2-3 | NA | TRBV6-5 | TGTGCCAGCAGTTACTCCGAGGGACTTTGGGGGGATACGCAGTATTTT | CASSYSEGLWGDTQYF
NA | TRBJ2-2 | NA | TRBV3-1/TRBV3-2 | TGTGCCAGCAGCCAAGATCGCTACGGGGCCGGGGAGCTGTTTTTT | CASSQDRYGAGELFF
NA | TRBJ1-3 | NA | TRBV5-1 | TGCGCCAGCAGCAGAATACAGGTGCAGGGTGGAAACACCATATATTTT | CASSRIQVQGGNTIYF
TRBD1 | TRBJ1-1 | NA | TRBV5-1 | TGCGCCAGCAGCTCGGACAGGGCAGGGGGGAACACTGAAGCTTTCTTT | CASSSDRAGGNTEAFF
NA | TRBJ2-3 | NA | TRBV5-1 | TGCGCCAGCAGCTTGGCCTACGGACAGAGCACAGATACGCAGTATTTT | CASSLAYGQSTDTQYF
NA | TRBJ2-7 | NA | TRBV7-9 | TGTGCCAGCAGCTTAGTTAGCTCCTACGAGCAGTACTTC | CASSLVSSYEQYF
NA | TRBJ2-2 | NA | TRBV7-6 | TGTGCCAGCAGCTTAAGACAGGCGACCACCGGGGAGCTGTTTTTT | CASSLRQATTGELFF
NA | TRBJ2-1 | NA | TRBV7-8 | TGTGCCAGCAGGACAGCCCTGAAGACCTACAATGAGCAGTTCTTC | CASRTALKTYNEQFF
NA | TRBJ1-1 | NA | TRBV7-2 | TGTGCCAGCACTCTCGTAGTGAACACTGAAGCTTTCTTT | CASTLVVNTEAFF
NA | TRBJ1-2 | NA | TRBV19 | TGTGCCAGTAGTAGCCAGGGCCGAGGCTACACCTTC | CASSSQGRGYTF
TRBD1 | TRBJ2-7 | NA | TRBV4-1 | TGCGCCAGCAGCCAAGGGACAGGTACCTACGAGCAGTACTTC | CASSQGTGTYEQYF
TRBD1 | TRBJ2-6 | once | TRBV25-1 | TGTGCGGCGCCGGGACAGGGTGCTGGGGCCAACGTCCTGACTTTC | CAAPGQGAGANVLTF
NA | TRBJ2-3 | NA | TRBV5-1 | TGCGCCAGCAGCTATAGCGGCAGCACAGATACGCAGTATTTT | CASSYSGSTDTQYF
NA | TRBJ1-5 | NA | TRBV6-5 | TGTGCCAGCAGACGTACACCATATCAGCCCCAGCATTTT | CASRRTPYQPQHF
NA | TRBJ1-3 | NA | TRBV11-3 | TGTGCCAGCAGCTTCGGACAGAGTGGAAACACCATATATTTT | CASSFGQSGNTIYF
TRBD1 | TRBJ2-7 | NA | TRBV11-2 | TGTGCCAGCAGCTTAACAGGGGCCTACGAGCAGTACTTC | CASSLTGAYEQYF
TRBD2 | TRBJ2-1 | NA | TRBV5-6 | TGTGCCAGCAGCTTGGGACTAGCGGGAAGTCTGAACAATGAGCAGTTCTTC | CASSLGLAGSLNNEQFF
TRBD1 | TRBJ1-3 | NA | TRBV12-3/TRBV12-4 | TGTGCCAGCAGCCGACAGGGGGCAGACACCATATATTTT | CASSRQGADTIYF
NA | TRBJ1-2 | NA | TRBV2 | TGTGCCAGCATTGACATCGACGGGTCCTATGGCTACACCTTC | CASIDIDGSYGYTF
NA | TRBJ2-3 | once | TRBV5-1 | TGCGCCAGCAGCTTCGCCTGGGGGCGTGGTACAGATACGCAGTATTTT | CASSFAWGRGTDTQYF
NA | TRBJ2-1 | NA | TRBV7-3 | TGTGCCAGCAGCTTAACGGGGGGGCTAGAGCCCCGCAATGAGCAGTTCTTC | CASSLTGGLEPRNEQFF
TRBD1 | TRBJ1-2 | NA | TRBV7-8 | TGTGCCAGCAGCTTGGACAGGGGAGGTGGCTACACCTTC | CASSLDRGGGYTF
TRBD1 | TRBJ1-1 | NA | TRBV19 | TGTGCCAGTACCAGTGACGGCCGGACAGGGTTTAGAGCTTTCTTT | CASTSDGRTGFRAFF